Listed here are 9 T cell receptor beta chains from one sample, sequenced in a study of control samples from healthy donors and cancer patients. Sequencing used immunoSEQ multiplex PCR; TCRdb keeps in-frame clones, though not all of them. The data contain about 140,000 clones, about 90% of them singletons. Material: blood. These receptors all come from a young man in good health.

The J gene is TRBJ1-1, the V gene TRBV3-1 (or the pseudogene TRBV3-2), with a tentative D call TRBD1 (5 bases). The CDR3 runs 13 residues. Trimming left V 4 bases short and J 3 bases short, with 9 bases between. CDR1 LGHDT and CDR2 YNNKEL come from the germline V gene (reference sequence). CDR3 amino acids: CASSPIRDTEAFF. The CDR3 bases are TGTGCCAGCAGCCCAATCAGGGACACTGAAGCTTTCTTT.

The chain joins TRBV4-3 to TRBJ1-2, with D tentatively TRBD1 (6 bases). With 4 bases removed from V and 6 bases from J, the gap between germline ends came to 18 bases. Germline lookup yields CDR1 LGHNA and CDR2 YSLEER. The CDR3 extends over 15 amino acids. The CDR3 sequence: CASSPGTYSGDGYTF. DNA of the CDR3: TGCGCCAGCAGCCCCGGGACATACTCTGGGGATGGCTACACCTTC.

This CDR3 reads CASNLFTGGQETQYF. CDR3 coding DNA: TGTGCCAGCAACCTATTCACGGGGGGGCAAGAGACCCAGTACTTC. The rearrangement uses TRBV2 and TRBJ2-5; 8 bases align to TRBD2. V gave up 7 bases and J gave up 2 bases; unmatched junction bases: 9. Germline-derived CDR1 and CDR2 are SNHLY and FYNNEI. The CDR3 is 15 amino acids.

This chain uses TRBV2 with TRBJ1-6, with TRBD1 matching 10 bases. Trimming took 6 bases from V and 4 from J; bases not matched to a gene: 0. The CDR3 extends over 14 amino acids. Germline loops: CDR1 SNHLY, CDR2 FYNNEI. The CDR3 DNA reads TGTGCCAGCAGGGGACAGGGGTATAATTCACCCCTCCACTTT. Protein sequence: CASRGQGYNSPLHF. Supplemented by reference TRBV2 and TRBJ1-6, the full variable domain reads EPEVTQTPSHQVTQMGQEVILRCVPISNHLYFYWYRQILGQKVEFLVSFYNNEISEKSEIFDDQFSVERPDGSNFTLKIRSTKLEDSAMYFCASRGQGYNSPLHFGNGTRLTVT.

The chain links TRBV5-4 to TRBJ2-6; 8 bases map to TRBD1. With V trimmed by 0 bases and J by 0 bases, 8 bases remained unmatched. CDR1 is SGHNT, CDR2 YYREEE, per germline (reference sequence). The CDR3 length is 19 residues. The CDR3 coding sequence is TGTGCCAGCAGCTTGGGCGTCAGGGGGCACCCCTCTGGGGCCAACGTCCTGACTTTC. Amino acid sequence: CASSLGVRGHPSGANVLTF.

The chain recombines TRBV19 with TRBJ1-1; weak D call: TRBD1 (5 bases). CDR1 LNHDA and CDR2 SQIVND come from the germline V gene (reference sequence). Deletions cut 6 bases from V and 0 bases from J, with 8 bases between. The CDR3 length is 13 residues. The CDR3 DNA sequence: TGTGCCAGTAGGGGGGAGCTGAACACTGAAGCTTTCTTT. It yields the protein CASRGELNTEAFF.

The chain uses TRBV13 and TRBJ2-1; TRBD2 matches 8 bases. The CDR3 covers 15 residues. V lost 5 bases and J lost 8; bases outside the gene matches: 11. Germline V gene lookup returns CDR1 PRHDT and CDR2 FYEKMQ (reference sequence). The CDR3 nucleotides read TGTGCCAGCAGCCCGCGGGGGGACCCGGAGTATGAGCAGTTCTTC. It encodes CASSPRGDPEYEQFF.

V usage is TRBV19 and J usage is TRBJ2-7; TRBD1 matches at 7 bases. The CDR3 is 14 amino acids. V was pared by 1 base and J by 3 bases, with 3 bases of the junction left unmatched. The germline gives CDR1 LNHDA, CDR2 SQIVND (reference sequence). CDR3 nucleotide sequence: TGTGCCAGTAGTATAGGTCCAGGGGGCTACGAGCAGTACTTC. Translation: CASSIGPGGYEQYF. The variable domain in full, with the rest retrieved from reference TRBV19 and TRBJ2-7, is DGGITQSPKYLFRKEGQNVTLSCEQNLNHDAMYWYRQDPGQGLRLIYYSQIVNDFQKGDIAEGYSVSREKKESFPLTVTSAQKNPTAFYLCASSIGPGGYEQYFGPGTRLTVT.

This clone was detected once. V and J are TRBV12-3 or TRBV12-4 and TRBJ1-2; tentative D call: TRBD1 (5 bases). V was pared by 4 bases and J by 5 bases, with 11 bases between. The CDR3 has 13 amino acids. The CDR3 loop is CASSSGFGYGYTF. The CDR3 region has the DNA TGTGCCAGCAGTTCAGGGTTTGGGTATGGCTACACCTTC.